This T cell receptor beta chain was documented in a study of T cells in Graves' hyperthyroidism and ophthalmopathy. Points from the study as a whole: Clonotypes that were expanded in thyroid above 0.001 mostly appeared in blood too.

Researchers amplified the TCR beta CDR3 regions from RNA transcripts. An initial round of RT-PCR targeting the TCR CDR3 relied on the HTBI primer set. TCRdb reprocessed the multiplex PCR reads via MiXCR and lists one record per CDR3 protein. In the table there are 300,000 to 350,000 distinct CDR3 sequences, more than 11% of which are singletons. V shed 3 bases and J 6 bases; nucleotides not matched to a gene: 3. CDR3 length equals 14 residues. Points on this clonotype: Its antigen is undetermined.

Thyroid ultrasound, orbital computed tomography, clinical symptoms, and serum thyroxine and TRAb underpinned diagnoses. The V call is TRBV12-3 or TRBV12-4, the J call TRBJ2-1; TRBD1 agrees at 9 bases. This TCR derives from a woman aged 30 to 39 with Graves' hyperthyroidism. The sequenced sample consisted of blood. CDR3: CASSFWGQGNEQFF. CDR3 bases: TGTGCCAGCAGTTTCTGGGGACAGGGCAATGAGCAGTTCTTC.